The 15 T cell receptor beta chains below all came from one sample that was sequenced in a study of cytomegalovirus exposure and HLA in healthy donors. Researchers ran the PCR with 60 Vbeta and 13 Jbeta primers. The table came from immunoSEQ multiplex PCR; TCRdb's copy has only in-frame clones and leaves some out. The sample lists 200,000 to 300,000 clones, approximately 84% occurring once. Sequences were obtained from PBMCs. The receptors stem from a woman between 35 and 50 years old in good health and CMV-seropositive.

The chain is built from TRBV12-5 and TRBJ2-1; no definite D call. Germline V CDR1 and CDR2: LGHNT, FRNRAP. CDR3 size: 12 residues. V was pared by 2 bases and J by 6 bases, with 5 bases between. This CDR3 is CASGLSFNEQFF. CDR3 DNA: TGTGCTAGTGGTTTGTCGTTCAATGAGCAGTTCTTC.

The chain combines TRBV10-3 with TRBJ2-7; TRBD2 aligns across 8 bases. The trim removed 3 bases at V and 3 bases at J, leaving 4 bases unmatched. The CDR3 consists of 14 residues. CDR1 and CDR2 from the germline V gene are ENHRY and SYGVKD. The DNA for the CDR3 is TGTGCCATCAGTGAACTAGCGGCAAACTACGAGCAGTACTTC. Encoded protein: CAISELAANYEQYF.

The chain employs TRBV30 and TRBJ1-4; 8 bases are shared with TRBD1. Germline CDR1 and CDR2: GTSNPN and SVGIG (reference sequence). The trim removed 2 bases at V and 7 bases at J, leaving 12 bases unmatched. This CDR3 is built from 16 residues. The CDR3 sequence: CAWSLKPTGAGEKLFF. CDR3 DNA sequence: TGTGCCTGGAGTCTGAAACCGACAGGGGCGGGTGAAAAACTGTTTTTT.

CDR3 nucleotides: TGTGCCAGCAGCGTGGACAGCTCTGGGGCCAACGTCCTGACTTTC. Translated, it gives CASSVDSSGANVLTF. V is TRBV7-3 and J is TRBJ2-6; a weak D match, TRBD1 (6 bases). The CDR3 contains 15 residues. The germline CDR1 and CDR2 sequences are SGHTA and FQGTGA. Trimming stripped 5 bases from V and 0 bases from J, with 8 bases between. The full variable domain, with the rest looked up from reference TRBV7-3 and TRBJ2-6, is GAGVSQTPSNKVTEKGKYVELRCDPISGHTALYWYRQSLGQGPEFLIYFQGTGAADDSGLPNDRFFAVRPEGSVSTLKIQRTERGDSAVYLCASSVDSSGANVLTFGAGSRLTVL.

The rearrangement links TRBV6-6 to TRBJ2-7, with D uncertain. This CDR3 has 13 residues. Between the trimmed V and J ends, which lost 6 bases and 5 bases, there was a span of 14 bases. Germline lookup yields CDR1 MNHNY and CDR2 SVGAGI (reference sequence). DNA of the CDR3: TGTGCCAGCAGGCCCACAGCAAACCACGAGCAGTACTTC. Its translation is CASRPTANHEQYF.

The V call is TRBV2, the J call TRBJ2-1, with 9 positions matching TRBD2. Germline CDR1 is SNHLY and CDR2 is FYNNEI. The V segment lost 9 bases and the J segment 8 bases; nucleotides outside the gene matches: 5. CDR3 size: 12 residues. The CDR3 is CASPGLADEQFF. The CDR3, as DNA: TGTGCCAGTCCGGGACTAGCAGATGAGCAGTTCTTC.

The table lists this clone with a few counts. This chain connects TRBV6-1 to TRBJ2-7; tentatively, D is TRBD2 (7 bases). The V end was cut by 7 bases, the J end by 5 bases, with 21 bases between. The CDR3 is 15 residues long. The germline CDR1 and CDR2 sequences are MNHNS and SASEGT. The CDR3 here is CASIGGGRPPDEQYF. Here the CDR3 DNA reads TGTGCCAGCATAGGGGGGGGACGACCTCCTGACGAGCAGTACTTC.

The gene calls are TRBV30 and TRBJ2-5; TRBD1 aligns across 10 bases. The CDR3 totals 15 residues. V shed 2 bases and J 1 base; nucleotides not matched to a gene: 4. Germline V gene data show CDR1 as GTSNPN and CDR2 as SVGIG (reference sequence). CDR3 DNA sequence: TGTGCCTGGAGTCCGGGACAGGGGATCCAAGAGACCCAGTACTTC. This translates into CAWSPGQGIQETQYF.

J is TRBJ2-5 and V is TRBV19; 7 bases line up with TRBD1. This CDR3 is 15 amino acids long. CDR1 is LNHDA, CDR2 SQIVND, per germline (reference sequence). The V gene end was trimmed by 5 bases and the J gene end by 5 bases; junction bases not matched to a gene: 11. DNA of the CDR3: TGTGCCAGTAGTGAAGGACAGGCCTCCGCGGAGACCCAGTACTTC. This translates into CASSEGQASAETQYF.

This chain links TRBV2 with TRBJ1-4; TRBD1 matches at 7 bases. The ends lost 1 base at V and 0 bases at J; junction bases unmatched: 5. Germline lookup yields CDR1 SNHLY and CDR2 FYNNEI. The length of the CDR3 is 17 residues. CDR3 protein: CASSEGDRFATNEKLFF. The CDR3 bases are TGTGCCAGCAGTGAAGGGGACAGATTTGCAACTAATGAAAAACTGTTTTTT.

The chain combines TRBV7-2 with TRBJ2-3, with 10 bases aligning to TRBD2. V dropped 4 bases and J dropped 5; count of bases not matched to a gene: 6. Germline-derived CDR1 and CDR2 are SGHTA and FQGNSA. The CDR3 has 15 residues. CDR3 sequence: CASSSSSGSGDTQYF. As DNA, the CDR3 is TGTGCCAGCAGCTCCTCTAGCGGGAGTGGAGATACGCAGTATTTT. The variable domain in full, completed from reference TRBV7-2 and TRBJ2-3, reads GAGVSQSPSNKVTEKGKDVELRCDPISGHTALYWYRQSLGQGLEFLIYFQGNSAPDKSGLPSDRFSAERTGGSVSTLTIQRTQQEDSAVYLCASSSSSGSGDTQYFGPGTRLTVL.

The chain recombines TRBV5-4 with TRBJ2-3; 8 bases are shared with TRBD1. The CDR3 covers 16 residues. The trim removed 0 bases at V and 1 base at J, leaving 4 bases unmatched. Germline CDR1 and CDR2: SGHNT and YYREEE (reference sequence). CDR3 sequence: CASSLGGTGGTDTQYF. The CDR3 DNA reads TGTGCCAGCAGCTTGGGCGGGACAGGAGGCACAGATACGCAGTATTTT.

In nucleotides, the CDR3 is TGTGCCAGCAGTTTATCTCGCGGCCTCTCCTACGAGCAGTACTTC. Translating it yields CASSLSRGLSYEQYF. The chain joins TRBV28 to TRBJ2-7, with D uncertain. V was pared by 1 base and J by 0 bases, with 10 bases between. The germline CDR1 and CDR2 sequences are MDHEN and SYDVKM. The CDR3 spans 15 residues.

The rearrangement uses TRBV4-3 and TRBJ2-7, with D possibly TRBD2 on 6 matching bases. Trimming took off 1 base at V and 3 bases at J, with 16 bases between the two ends. The CDR3 contains 16 residues. The germline CDR1 and CDR2 sequences are LGHNA and YSLEER. CDR3 nucleotides: TGCGCCAGCAGCCAAGTGAGTAGCGGAGCCTACTACGAGCAGTACTTC. It is translated as CASSQVSSGAYYEQYF.

This clone appeared a single time. The chain employs TRBV10-3 and TRBJ1-5; D not certain. V was trimmed by 0 bases and J by 0 bases, leaving 12 bases between them. This CDR3 has 17 residues. The germline V gene encodes CDR1 ENHRY and CDR2 SYGVKD. As DNA, the CDR3 is TGTGCCATCAGTGAGTCTAACAGACCTAATAGCAATCAGCCCCAGCATTTT. Translation: CAISESNRPNSNQPQHF.